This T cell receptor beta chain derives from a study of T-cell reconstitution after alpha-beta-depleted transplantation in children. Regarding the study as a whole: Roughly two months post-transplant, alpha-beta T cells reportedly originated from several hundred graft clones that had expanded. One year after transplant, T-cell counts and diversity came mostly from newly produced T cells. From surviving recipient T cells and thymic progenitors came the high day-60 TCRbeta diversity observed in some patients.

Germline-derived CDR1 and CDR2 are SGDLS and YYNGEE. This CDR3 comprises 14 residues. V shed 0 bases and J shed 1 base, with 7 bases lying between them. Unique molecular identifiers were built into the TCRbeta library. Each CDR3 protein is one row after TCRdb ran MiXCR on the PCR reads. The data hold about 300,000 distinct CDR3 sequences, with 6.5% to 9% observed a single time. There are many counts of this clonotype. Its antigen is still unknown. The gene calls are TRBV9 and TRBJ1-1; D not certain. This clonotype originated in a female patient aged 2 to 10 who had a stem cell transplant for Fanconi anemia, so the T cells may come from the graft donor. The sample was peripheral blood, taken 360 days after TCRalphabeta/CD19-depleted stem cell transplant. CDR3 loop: CASSVGPQNTEAFF. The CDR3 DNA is TGTGCCAGCAGCGTAGGCCCCCAGAACACTGAAGCTTTCTTT.